A single sample is the source of the 5 T cell receptor beta chains below, sequenced in a study of OX40 agonist ivuxolimab in advanced cancers. The protocol used for the library was the immunoSEQ multiplex PCR assay. This is the immuneACCESS table as TCRdb keeps it, with only in-frame sequences that have V and J called. A part of the clones is gone; compared with another copy, unresolved V genes explain less than half, and the rest is unexplained. The sample includes around 84,000 clones, with 89% observed a single time. Over 0.15% of the sample is held by the ten biggest clonotypes. The sample was CD4+ or CD8+ T cells sorted from blood, taken in a trial of the OX40 agonist ivuxolimab. The receptors stem from an adult with an advanced solid tumor such as melanoma, head and neck, liver or kidney cancer.

The rearrangement uses TRBV2 and TRBJ2-1; 16 bases are a match to TRBD2. The CDR3 loop spans 16 amino acids. Trimming cost V 7 bases and J 7 bases; bases outside gene matches: 7. Germline V gene data show CDR1 as SNHLY and CDR2 as FYNNEI. The DNA for the CDR3 is TGTGCCAGCATCGGGACTAGCGGGAGGGCACGAAATGAGCAGTTCTTC. This gives the protein CASIGTSGRARNEQFF.

This CDR3 is CASSDGSANNYGYTF. The DNA of the CDR3 is TGTGCCAGCTCGGACGGTAGTGCAAATAACTATGGCTACACCTTC. The gene calls are TRBV6-1 and TRBJ1-2; D uncertain. Germline V lookup: CDR1 MNHNS, CDR2 SASEGT. The ends were cut back, 8 bases at V and 1 base at J, with 17 bases in the middle. CDR3 length: 15 amino acids.

The genes are TRBV10-2 and TRBJ2-7; 8 positions match TRBD2. The CDR3 extends over 15 amino acids. Trimming cost V 6 bases and J 4 bases; bases outside gene matches: 11. Germline V CDR1 and CDR2: WSHSY, SAAADI. The CDR3 DNA is TGCGCCAGCAGGACAGCCGGGACTAGAACTTACGAGCAGTACTTC. Encoded protein: CASRTAGTRTYEQYF.

The chain has TRBV30 and TRBJ1-3, with D hard to call. In germline, CDR1 is GTSNPN, CDR2 SVGIG (reference sequence). The CDR3 is made up of 11 amino acids. The ends were cut back, 2 bases at V and 5 bases at J, with 4 bases in the middle. The CDR3 DNA is TGTGCCTGGAGTCCCCGAAACACCATATATTTT. Protein sequence: CAWSPRNTIYF.

The rearrangement uses TRBV13 and TRBJ1-1, with D maybe TRBD1 (6 bases). V dropped 5 bases and J dropped 5 bases, with 15 bases sitting between them. The CDR3 sequence is 14 residues long. The germline gives CDR1 PRHDT, CDR2 FYEKMQ (reference sequence). The CDR3 loop is CASSPRGEGTEAFF. DNA for the CDR3: TGTGCCAGCAGCCCTAGGGGGGAGGGGACTGAAGCTTTCTTT.